These T cell receptor beta chains were read from a single sample in a study of blood T cell repertoires in COVID-19. Assay used: immunoSEQ multiplex PCR; TCRdb lists only in-frame clones, some missing. The sample carries about 76,000 clones, roughly 74% recorded once. Sequencing used peripheral blood. These receptors all come from a human donor in a cohort sampled during active COVID-19. Each CDR3 is given with its conserved first and last residue. The D gene is left open where the match is weak. The size entry is marked missing in some rows and otherwise reads once, few, many or a size class.

NA	TRBV7-2	TRBJ2-1	NA	TGTGCCAGCAGCTTAGATCGCGGGACGGGTAATGAGCAGTTCTTC	CASSLDRGTGNEQFF
NA	TRBV6-4	TRBJ1-5	NA	TGTGCCAGCAGTGAACAACCTACTAGGGGCAATCAGCCCCAGCATTTT	CASSEQPTRGNQPQHF
NA	TRBV30	TRBJ1-4	NA	TGTGCCTGGTCCCCCATGAGCGCAACTAATGAAAAACTGTTTTTT	CAWSPMSATNEKLFF
NA	TRBV7-2	TRBJ2-3	NA	TGTGCCAGCAGCCCAGGACTTATCACAGATACGCAGTATTTT	CASSPGLITDTQYF
NA	TRBV10-2	TRBJ2-2	NA	TGCGCCAGCACAGCGGTTGCGAACACCGGGGAGCTGTTTTTT	CASTAVANTGELFF
NA	TRBV6-4	TRBJ2-7	TRBD1	TGTGCCAGCAGTCGGGACAGGGGGCGCGAGCAGTACTTC	CASSRDRGREQYF
once	TRBV6-5	TRBJ1-1	TRBD1	TGTGCCAGCGGGCAGGGGGTTTGGACTGAAGCTTTCTTT	CASGQGVWTEAFF
NA	TRBV4-1	TRBJ1-2	NA	TGCGCCAGCAGCCAAGGGGGGGGAGGGAGTTATAGCGGCTACACCTTC	CASSQGGGGSYSGYTF
once	TRBV2	TRBJ1-2	NA	TGTGCCAGCAGTGAGCAGGAGGGACCCTATGGCTACACCTTC	CASSEQEGPYGYTF
NA	TRBV2	TRBJ1-4	NA	TGTGCCAGCAGTGCAAAACGGGGGGGCTTTGGTGAAAAACTGTTTTTT	CASSAKRGGFGEKLFF
NA	TRBV27	TRBJ2-3	NA	TGTGCCAGCAGTCCCCGGACAGCCGCGGATACGCAGTATTTT	CASSPRTAADTQYF
NA	TRBV27	TRBJ2-7	TRBD2	TGTGCCAGCAGTTTCAAAGCGGGAGGGCCTTACGAGCAGTACTTC	CASSFKAGGPYEQYF
NA	TRBV19	TRBJ2-6	NA	TGTGCCAGTAGTAAGGAGGGATCCAGCTCTGGGGCCAACGTCCTGACTTTC	CASSKEGSSSGANVLTF
few	TRBV5-1	TRBJ2-7	TRBD2	TGCGCCAGCAGCTTGGGACAGGGCGGGGGACTAGCAGCCTACGAGCAGTACTTC	CASSLGQGGGLAAYEQYF
NA	TRBV2	TRBJ1-5	NA	TGTGCCGGGAGGTCCCACCAAAATCAGCCCCAGCATTTT	CAGRSHQNQPQHF
NA	TRBV19	TRBJ2-5	NA	TGTGCCAGTAGTATGTTGGCAGGGCTGGAGACCCAGTACTTC	CASSMLAGLETQYF
NA	TRBV7-2	TRBJ2-3	TRBD2	TGTGCCAGCGCCAAGGGAGCGGGAATCACAGATACGCAGTATTTT	CASAKGAGITDTQYF
once	TRBV7-9	TRBJ2-3	TRBD2	TGTGCCAGCAGCCCAATTGGGGGACTAGCGGGACCTGGAGATACGCAGTATTTT	CASSPIGGLAGPGDTQYF
NA	TRBV9	TRBJ2-1	NA	TGTGCCAGCAGCGTAAGGGGCGGCTCCTACAATGAGCAGTTCTTC	CASSVRGGSYNEQFF
NA	TRBV28	TRBJ2-5	TRBD2	TGTGCCAGCAGTTTACGCGGGAGAAAAAAGACCCAGTACTTC	CASSLRGRKKTQYF
NA	TRBV3-1/TRBV3-2	TRBJ2-2	TRBD2	TGTGCCAGCAGCTATGGACTAGCGGGAGGGCCCGGCACCGGGGAGCTGTTTTTT	CASSYGLAGGPGTGELFF
NA	TRBV5-1	TRBJ2-1	TRBD2	TGCGCCAGCAGCTTGGGGACTAGTAGGGACAATGAGCAGTTCTTC	CASSLGTSRDNEQFF
NA	TRBV29-1	TRBJ2-7	NA	TGCAGCGTTGGGTTCATTGGGGGCTTCGCCTACGAGCAGTACTTC	CSVGFIGGFAYEQYF
NA	TRBV5-1	TRBJ1-5	TRBD1	TGCGCCAGCAGCCTGGGGGACAGGGAGGGCAATCAGCCCCAGCATTTT	CASSLGDREGNQPQHF
NA	TRBV28	TRBJ1-1	TRBD1	TGTGCCAGCAGTTTGGGTCCAGGGGGCGGCAATGAAGCTTTCTTT	CASSLGPGGGNEAFF
NA	TRBV28	TRBJ1-4	NA	TGTGCCAGCGAGCAGGGAACTAATGAAAAACTGTTTTTT	CASEQGTNEKLFF
NA	TRBV19	TRBJ2-7	TRBD1	TGTGCCAGTAGTATAGATGACAGGGCGGCTTACGAGCAGTACTTC	CASSIDDRAAYEQYF